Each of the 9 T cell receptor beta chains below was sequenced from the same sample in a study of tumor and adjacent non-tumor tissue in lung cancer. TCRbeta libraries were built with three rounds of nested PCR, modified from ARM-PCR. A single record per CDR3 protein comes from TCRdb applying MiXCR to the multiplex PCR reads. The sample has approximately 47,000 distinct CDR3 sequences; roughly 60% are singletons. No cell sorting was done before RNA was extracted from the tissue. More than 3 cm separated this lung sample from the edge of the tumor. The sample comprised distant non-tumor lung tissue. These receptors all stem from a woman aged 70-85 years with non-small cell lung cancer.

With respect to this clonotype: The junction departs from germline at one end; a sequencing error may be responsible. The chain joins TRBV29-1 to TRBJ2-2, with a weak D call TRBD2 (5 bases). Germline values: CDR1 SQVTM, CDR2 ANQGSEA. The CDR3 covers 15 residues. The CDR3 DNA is TGCAGCGCTCAAGAAGATAGTCTTTCTGCCGGGGAGCTGTATTTT. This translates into CSAQEDSLSAGELYF.

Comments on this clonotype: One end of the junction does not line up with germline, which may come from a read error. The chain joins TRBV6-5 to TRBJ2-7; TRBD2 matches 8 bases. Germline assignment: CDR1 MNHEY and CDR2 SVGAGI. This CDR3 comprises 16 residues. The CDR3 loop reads CASSPELAVNDYEQYF. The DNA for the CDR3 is TGTGCCAGCAGTCCCGAACTAGCGGTAAATGATTACGAGCAATACTTC.

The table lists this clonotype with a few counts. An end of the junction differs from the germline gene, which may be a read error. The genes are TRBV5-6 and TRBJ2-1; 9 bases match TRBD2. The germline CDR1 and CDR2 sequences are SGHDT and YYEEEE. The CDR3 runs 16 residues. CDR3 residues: CASSRRLAGVRNEQFF. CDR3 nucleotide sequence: TGTGCTAGCAGCAGGCGATTAGCGGGAGTTAGGAATGAGCAGTTCTTC.

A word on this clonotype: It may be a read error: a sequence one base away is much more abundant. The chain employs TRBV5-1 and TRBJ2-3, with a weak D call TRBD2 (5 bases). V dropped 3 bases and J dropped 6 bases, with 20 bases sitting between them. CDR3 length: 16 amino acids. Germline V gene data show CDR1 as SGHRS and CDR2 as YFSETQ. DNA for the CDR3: TGCGCCAGCAGCTATTCTACGGGAACCGTTAGGGATACGCAGTATTTT. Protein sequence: CASSYSTGTVRDTQYF.

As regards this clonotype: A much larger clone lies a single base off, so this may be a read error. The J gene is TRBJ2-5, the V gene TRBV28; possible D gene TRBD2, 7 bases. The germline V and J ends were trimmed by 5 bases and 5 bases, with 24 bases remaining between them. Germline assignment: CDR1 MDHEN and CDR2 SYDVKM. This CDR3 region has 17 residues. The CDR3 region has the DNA TGTGCCAGCAGTACCACCTTGGGGGGGGGCAATGTTGAGACCCAGTACTTC. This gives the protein CASSTTLGGGNVETQYF. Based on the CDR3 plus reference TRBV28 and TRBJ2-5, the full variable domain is DVKVTQSSRYLVKRTGEKVFLECVQDMDHENMFWYRQDPGLGLRLIYFSYDVKMKEKGDIPEGYSVSREKKERFSLILESASTNQTSMYLCASSTTLGGGNVETQYFGPGTRLLVL.

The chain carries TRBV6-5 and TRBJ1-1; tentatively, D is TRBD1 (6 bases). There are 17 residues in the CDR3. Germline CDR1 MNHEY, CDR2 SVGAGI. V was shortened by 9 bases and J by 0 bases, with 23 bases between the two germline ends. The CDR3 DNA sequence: TGTGCCAGTAGATACTCTCGGAAAGGGGGATTGAACACTGAAGCTTTCTTT. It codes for CASRYSRKGGLNTEAFF.

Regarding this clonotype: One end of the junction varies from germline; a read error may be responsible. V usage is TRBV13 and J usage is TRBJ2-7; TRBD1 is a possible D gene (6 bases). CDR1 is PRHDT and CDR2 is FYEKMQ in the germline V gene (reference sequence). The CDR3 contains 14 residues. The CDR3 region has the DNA TGTGCCAGCAGCTTAACGGACAGAACCTACAAGCAGTACTTC. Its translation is CASSLTDRTYKQYF.

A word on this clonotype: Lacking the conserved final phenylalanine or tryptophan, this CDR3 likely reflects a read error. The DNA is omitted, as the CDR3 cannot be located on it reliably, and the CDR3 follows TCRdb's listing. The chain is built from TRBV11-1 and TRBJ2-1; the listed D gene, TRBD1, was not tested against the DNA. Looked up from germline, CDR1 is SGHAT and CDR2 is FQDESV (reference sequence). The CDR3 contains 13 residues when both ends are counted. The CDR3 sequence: CASSPGPVGERFS.

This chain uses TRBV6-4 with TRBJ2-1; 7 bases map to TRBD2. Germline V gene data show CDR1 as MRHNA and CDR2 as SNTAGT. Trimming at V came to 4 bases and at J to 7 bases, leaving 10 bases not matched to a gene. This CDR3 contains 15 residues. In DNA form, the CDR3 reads TGTGCCAGCAGTGTCTCGGTGGGAGGGCCTAATGAGCAGTTCTTC. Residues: CASSVSVGGPNEQFF.